The 31 T cell receptor beta chains below all came from one sample that was sequenced in a study of cytomegalovirus exposure and HLA in healthy donors. Clones were read by immunoSEQ multiplex PCR, and TCRdb kept only the in-frame ones, dropping some. Here the sample spans about 180,000 clones, just under 90% being singletons. Sequencing input: PBMCs. These receptors originate from a woman aged 25 to 39 in good health and CMV-seronegative.

Here the CDR3 reads CASSSARVLYNQPQHF. As DNA, the CDR3 is TGTGCCAGCAGCTCCGCCCGGGTCCTATACAATCAGCCCCAGCATTTT. The genes are TRBV7-8 and TRBJ1-5; D uncertain. Between the trimmed V and J ends, which lost 4 bases and 3 bases, there was a span of 16 bases. CDR1 is SGHVS, CDR2 FQNEAQ, per germline. CDR3 length: 16 residues.

The V gene is TRBV5-1, the J gene TRBJ2-2; 12 positions match TRBD2. Germline CDR1 and CDR2: SGHRS and YFSETQ. The CDR3 is 15 residues long. V was pared by 4 bases and J by 4 bases, with 2 bases of the junction left unmatched. CDR3 sequence: CASSTGLAGTGELFF. The CDR3 nucleotides read TGCGCCAGCAGCACGGGACTAGCGGGCACCGGGGAGCTGTTTTTT.

This chain links TRBV5-1 with TRBJ2-3; D possibly corresponds to TRBD1 (5 bases). Per germline, CDR1 SGHRS and CDR2 YFSETQ. The CDR3 runs to 15 residues. Trimming took 2 bases from V and 2 from J, leaving 12 bases between them. The CDR3 loop reads CASSFGHLITDTQYF. The CDR3 nucleotides are TGCGCCAGCAGCTTTGGACACCTGATCACAGATACGCAGTATTTT.

The chain is built from TRBV18 and TRBJ2-1, with 7 bases lining up with TRBD2. Germline trimming cut 3 bases from V and 1 base from J; bases unmatched to any gene: 9. Germline V gene data show CDR1 as KGHSH and CDR2 as LQKENI. The length of the CDR3 is 17 residues. CDR3 sequence reads: CASSPSRAGLSYNEQFF. DNA for the CDR3: TGTGCCAGCTCACCGTCTAGAGCGGGGCTATCCTACAATGAGCAGTTCTTC.

The chain uses TRBV11-2 and TRBJ2-7; D is perhaps TRBD2 (6 bases). V dropped 0 bases and J dropped 0 bases, with 9 bases sitting between them. The CDR3 has 15 residues. The germline V gene encodes CDR1 SGHAT and CDR2 FQNNGV. CDR3 DNA sequence: TGTGCCAGCAGCTTAGAATCCGGGGGCTCCTACGAGCAGTACTTC. Translating it yields CASSLESGGSYEQYF.

This rearrangement joins TRBV6-1 to TRBJ1-5; D remains ambiguous. CDR1 is MNHNS, CDR2 SASEGT, per germline. Trimming shortened V by 7 bases and J by 0 bases, and 13 bases separated the two germline ends. The CDR3 totals 15 residues. CDR3 bases: TGTGCCAGCATGCAGGACTTCTATAGCAATCAGCCCCAGCATTTT. This gives the protein CASMQDFYSNQPQHF.

The V gene is TRBV7-6, the J gene TRBJ2-5; 8 positions match TRBD2. Germline V gives CDR1 SGHVS, CDR2 FNYEAQ. V lost 1 base, J lost 1 base, and 11 bases stayed unmatched. The CDR3 has 18 amino acids. In nucleotides, the CDR3 is TGTGCCAGCAGCTTAGTCGCGGGGGGCCATCTACGCCAAGAGACCCAGTACTTC. As protein: CASSLVAGGHLRQETQYF.

The chain carries TRBV2 and TRBJ1-1; 11 bases map to TRBD1. This CDR3 contains 16 residues. Looked up from germline, CDR1 is SNHLY and CDR2 is FYNNEI. The V segment lost 6 bases and the J segment 1 base; nucleotides outside the gene matches: 7. CDR3 DNA sequence: TGTGCCAGCAGGGGGAGGACAGGGGGCCAGAACACTGAAGCTTTCTTT. This translates into CASRGRTGGQNTEAFF. The full variable domain, rest sourced from reference TRBV2 and TRBJ1-1, is EPEVTQTPSHQVTQMGQEVILRCVPISNHLYFYWYRQILGQKVEFLVSFYNNEISEKSEIFDDQFSVERPDGSNFTLKIRSTKLEDSAMYFCASRGRTGGQNTEAFFGQGTRLTVV.

This CDR3 reads CASSLGVTASYEQYF. CDR3 nucleotide sequence: TGTGCCAGCAGCTTAGGGGTGACAGCAAGTTACGAGCAGTACTTC. V and J are TRBV7-2 and TRBJ2-7; a possible D gene is TRBD1 (5 bases). V was pared by 1 base and J by 4 bases, with 14 bases between. This CDR3 comprises 15 residues. In germline, CDR1 is SGHTA, CDR2 FQGNSA.

This rearrangement joins TRBV6-5 to TRBJ1-2, with a possible D match to TRBD1 (5 bases). V gave up 4 bases and J gave up 0 bases, with 6 bases separating them. The CDR3 sequence is 13 residues long. The germline V gene has CDR1 MNHEY and CDR2 SVGAGI. In DNA, the CDR3 is TGTGCCAGCAGTTGGGGGGCTAACTATGGCTACACCTTC. Protein: CASSWGANYGYTF.

In this sample, this clone is medium-sized. This chain links TRBV20-1 with TRBJ2-5; maybe TRBD2 (5 bases). The CDR3 covers 10 residues. In germline, CDR1 is DFQATT, CDR2 SNEGSKA (reference sequence). V was trimmed by 8 bases and J by 7 bases, leaving 11 bases between them. The DNA of the CDR3 is TGCAGTTTTGACGAGGGGACCCAGTACTTC. Translation: CSFDEGTQYF.

The chain employs TRBV5-1 and TRBJ2-7, with 9 bases identical to TRBD2. The germline V gene encodes CDR1 SGHRS and CDR2 YFSETQ. V dropped 3 bases and J dropped 2; count of bases not matched to a gene: 6. CDR3 length: 15 residues. The CDR3 bases are TGCGCCAGCAGCTCCCAAAGCGGGGGGCCCTACGAGCAGTACTTC. Protein: CASSSQSGGPYEQYF.

The rearrangement uses TRBV19 and TRBJ1-5, with a possible D match to TRBD1 (6 bases). Germline CDR1 and CDR2: LNHDA and SQIVND (reference sequence). Trimming removed 7 bases from V and 6 bases from J, with 16 bases in between. This CDR3 has 14 amino acids. The CDR3 region has the DNA TGTGCCAGTACTCTACAGGGCGCAAGTCAGCCCCAGCATTTT. It codes for CASTLQGASQPQHF.

This chain links TRBV6-5 with TRBJ2-3, with TRBD2 as a possible D gene (5 bases). Germline CDR1 reads MNHEY; CDR2 reads SVGAGI. CDR3 length: 16 amino acids. V gave up 0 bases and J gave up 0 bases, with 10 bases separating them. CDR3 bases: TGTGCCAGCAGTTACTCGAGTCGGGGAAGCACAGATACGCAGTATTTT. Its translation is CASSYSSRGSTDTQYF.

The chain has TRBV5-5 and TRBJ1-4; D gene unclear. The ends were cut back, 1 base at V and 4 bases at J, with 14 bases in the middle. This CDR3 region has 16 residues. Germline CDR1 is SGHKS and CDR2 is YYEKEE (reference sequence). This CDR3 reads CASSLRKQDLNEKLFF. CDR3 bases: TGTGCCAGCAGCTTGAGGAAGCAGGATCTTAATGAAAAACTGTTTTTT.

The chain uses TRBV10-3 and TRBJ1-1; 10 nucleotides match TRBD1. The CDR3 contains 16 residues. With V trimmed by 6 bases and J by 4 bases, 11 bases remained unmatched. CDR1 ENHRY and CDR2 SYGVKD come from the germline V gene. The CDR3 here is CAISRLTGGEGTEAFF. DNA of the CDR3: TGTGCCATCAGCCGGTTGACAGGGGGCGAGGGCACTGAAGCTTTCTTT.

This clone was found a few times. J is TRBJ1-2 and V is TRBV5-4; tentatively, D is TRBD1 (6 bases). The germline CDR1 and CDR2 sequences are SGHNT and YYREEE (reference sequence). The CDR3 is 14 amino acids. V lost 4 bases and J 2 bases, leaving 12 bases between the germline ends. The DNA of the CDR3 is TGTGCCAGCAGCCTTCTGGACAGAAACTATGGCTACACCTTC. Its protein is CASSLLDRNYGYTF.

The chain is built from TRBV7-2 and TRBJ1-2; D is ambiguous. The CDR3 has 14 amino acids. V shed 2 bases and J shed 3 bases, with 10 bases lying between them. CDR1 and CDR2 (germline): SGHTA, FQGNSA. CDR3 coding DNA: TGTGCCAGCAGCTTACGTTCAGGCGACTATGGCTACACCTTC. Translation gives CASSLRSGDYGYTF.

This rearrangement joins TRBV15 to TRBJ1-5; 9 nucleotides align to TRBD1. The CDR3 spans 20 residues. Germline V lookup: CDR1 LNHNV, CDR2 YYDKDF (reference sequence). With 3 bases clipped from V and 0 bases from J, the junction kept 15 bases outside the gene matches. CDR3 loop: CATSSLRATGGRNSNQPQHF. CDR3 coding DNA: TGTGCCACCAGCAGCCTAAGGGCGACAGGGGGACGAAATAGCAATCAGCCCCAGCATTTT. The complete variable domain, with remaining parts taken from reference TRBV15 and TRBJ1-5, reads DAMVIQNPRYQVTQFGKPVTLSCSQTLNHNVMYWYQQKSSQAPKLLFHYYDKDFNNEADTPDNFQSRRPNTSFCFLDIRSPGLGDTAMYLCATSSLRATGGRNSNQPQHFGDGTRLSIL.

The chain is built from TRBV11-2 and TRBJ2-7; 7 nucleotides match TRBD2. The germline V gene encodes CDR1 SGHAT and CDR2 FQNNGV. Losses at the gene ends were 3 bases for V and 3 bases for J; bases not matched to a gene: 14. The CDR3 has 17 amino acids. The DNA for the CDR3 is TGTGCCAGCAGCTTCAAGGGCCTTCGGGGGGTACACTACGAGCAGTACTTC. Translating gives CASSFKGLRGVHYEQYF. Together with reference TRBV11-2 and TRBJ2-7, the CDR3 gives the full variable domain: EAGVAQSPRYKIIEKRQSVAFWCNPISGHATLYWYQQILGQGPKLLIQFQNNGVVDDSQLPKDRFSAERLKGVDSTLKIQPAKLEDSAVYLCASSFKGLRGVHYEQYFGPGTRLTVT.

In DNA, the CDR3 is TGTGCCAGCAGCTCTAGCGGGGGGGCCTGGGATACGCAGTATTTT. This sequence encodes CASSSSGGAWDTQYF. The J gene is TRBJ2-3, the V gene TRBV11-2; 12 bases map to TRBD2. V dropped 4 bases and J dropped 6; count of bases not matched to a gene: 5. CDR3 length: 15 amino acids. Germline V gives CDR1 SGHAT, CDR2 FQNNGV.

The sample holds one count of this clone. The chain recombines TRBV10-2 with TRBJ1-6, with TRBD1 matching 8 bases. The germline V gene encodes CDR1 WSHSY and CDR2 SAAADI. Trimming removed 6 bases from V and 11 bases from J; junction bases left unmatched: 3. The CDR3 is 12 amino acids. This chain's CDR3 is CASRGGQAPLHF. For the CDR3, the DNA is TGCGCCAGCAGGGGGGGACAGGCACCCCTCCACTTT.

The V and J genes are TRBV18 and TRBJ1-6, with 10 bases aligning to TRBD1. After removal of 3 bases from V and 5 bases from J, the junction contained 4 bases not matched to a gene. Looked up from germline, CDR1 is KGHSH and CDR2 is LQKENI. The CDR3 extends over 16 amino acids. CDR3: CASSPSTGGDNSPLHF. The CDR3 coding sequence is TGTGCCAGCTCACCGTCGACAGGGGGCGATAATTCACCCCTCCACTTT.

CDR3 in DNA: TGCGCCAGCAGCCAAGATTCTTCGACAGGGATCTACGAGCAGTACTTC. This sequence encodes CASSQDSSTGIYEQYF. The V and J genes are TRBV4-1 and TRBJ2-7; 7 bases map to TRBD1. Germline V gene sequence: CDR1 MGHRA, CDR2 YSYEKL. The CDR3 runs to 16 residues. With V trimmed by 0 bases and J by 3 bases, 8 bases remained unmatched.

The rearrangement joins TRBV4-3 to TRBJ2-7; D not resolved. With 2 bases removed from V and 2 bases from J, the gap between germline ends came to 13 bases. CDR1 and CDR2 from the germline V gene are LGHNA and YSLEER. This CDR3 is 15 amino acids long. Written as DNA, the CDR3 is TGCGCCAGCAGCCAAATAGCCGGGTCTGCCTACGAGCAGTACTTC. It translates to CASSQIAGSAYEQYF.

A few counts support this clone. The CDR3 region is CASSQASEAFF. In DNA, the CDR3 is TGCGCCAGCAGCCAAGCGTCTGAAGCTTTCTTT. The rearrangement uses TRBV4-1 and TRBJ1-1; D remains unclear. This CDR3 is 11 amino acids long. The ends were cut back, 1 base at V and 6 bases at J, with 3 bases in the middle. Germline assignment: CDR1 MGHRA and CDR2 YSYEKL.

As for this clone: Other DNA sequences within the sample encode an identical CDR3. The chain has TRBV5-6 and TRBJ2-3; TRBD1 matches 9 bases. This CDR3 has 15 amino acids. Trimming cost V 0 bases and J 3 bases; bases outside gene matches: 2. Germline V CDR1 and CDR2: SGHDT, YYEEEE. The CDR3 sequence: CASSLAGQGTDTQYF. DNA for the CDR3: TGTGCCAGCAGCTTGGCGGGACAGGGTACAGATACGCAGTATTTT.

The chain carries TRBV27 and TRBJ2-7; TRBD1 agrees at 8 bases. There are 14 residues in the CDR3. Germline V gene lookup returns CDR1 MNHEY and CDR2 SMNVEV (reference sequence). Unmatched junction bases numbered 5, after V lost 7 bases and J lost 0 bases. The CDR3 sequence: CASIRDRSSYEQYF. The CDR3 DNA reads TGTGCCAGCATCCGGGACAGGAGCTCCTACGAGCAGTACTTC.

The rearrangement joins TRBV7-9 to TRBJ1-2, with 7 bases identical to TRBD1. Germline CDR1 SEHNR, CDR2 FQNEAQ (reference sequence). After removal of 2 bases from V and 6 bases from J, the junction contained 9 bases not matched to a gene. The CDR3 length is 15 residues. This CDR3 reads CASSLTDREVDGYTF. The DNA for the CDR3 is TGTGCCAGCAGCTTAACCGACAGGGAAGTAGATGGCTACACCTTC. Complete variable domain (other parts from reference TRBV7-9 and TRBJ1-2): DTGVSQNPRHKITKRGQNVTFRCDPISEHNRLYWYRQTLGQGPEFLTYFQNEAQLEKSRLLSDRFSAERPKGSFSTLEIQRTEQGDSAMYLCASSLTDREVDGYTFGSGTRLTVV.

The chain links TRBV19 to TRBJ1-5, with D uncertain. Germline CDR1 reads LNHDA; CDR2 reads SQIVND (reference sequence). The CDR3 extends over 16 amino acids. Trimming removed 4 bases from V and 5 bases from J, with 18 bases in between. The CDR3 DNA is TGTGCCAGTAGTAGGCCGGCCACACTAGAGGATCAGCCCCAGCATTTT. The encoded protein is CASSRPATLEDQPQHF.

J is TRBJ2-1 and V is TRBV7-9; D may be TRBD2 (6 bases). The CDR3 sequence is 18 residues long. V was shortened by 5 bases and J by 4 bases, with 24 bases between the two germline ends. From germline, CDR1 is SEHNR and CDR2 FQNEAQ (reference sequence). The CDR3 DNA sequence: TGTGCCAGCAGCGCCGCATTTGGGGTGGCGGGGTGGTACAATGAGCAGTTCTTC. This sequence encodes CASSAAFGVAGWYNEQFF.